The 29 T cell receptor beta chains reported below all come from one sample, sequenced in a study of beta chain features in type 1 diabetes. The whole isolated RNA underwent reverse transcription, so sequencing captured expressed TCRB transcripts. TCRdb's copy holds only in-frame clones and misses some; the assay was immunoSEQ multiplex PCR. This table holds about half a million clones, more than 9.5% found once. Material for sequencing was naive CD4+ T cells from blood. The receptor set was obtained from a woman younger than 30 in good health.

This clone was seen many times. This chain uses TRBV20-1 with TRBJ2-7; D not resolved. The CDR3 length is 11 residues. Germline V gene data show CDR1 as DFQATT and CDR2 as SNEGSKA (reference sequence). The V gene lost 6 bases and the J gene lost 6 bases, with 12 bases spanning the gap. The CDR3: CSAKSRSEQYF. The CDR3 DNA reads TGCAGTGCGAAGAGTAGGTCCGAGCAGTACTTC.

The rearrangement joins TRBV5-1 to TRBJ2-5, with a weak D call TRBD1 (6 bases). Germline V gene sequence: CDR1 SGHRS, CDR2 YFSETQ. The V end lost 0 bases, the J end lost 5 bases, and 11 bases lay between the germline ends. This CDR3 is built from 14 residues. The CDR3 DNA reads TGCGCCAGCAGCTTGGGAACAGGGCCGGAGACCCAGTACTTC. This gives the protein CASSLGTGPETQYF.

For this clone: Additional DNA sequences in this sample encode the identical CDR3. The V and J genes are TRBV7-2 and TRBJ2-5, with D perhaps TRBD2 (5 bases). Germline V lookup: CDR1 SGHTA, CDR2 FQGNSA. The V end was cut by 5 bases, the J end by 4 bases, with 11 bases between. This CDR3 region has 13 residues. The CDR3 DNA sequence: TGTGCCAGCAGCCTAGGAGGTGGAGAGACCCAGTACTTC. This translates into CASSLGGGETQYF.

V gene TRBV29-1 combines with J gene TRBJ2-1, with a tentative D call TRBD1 (7 bases). Germline assignment: CDR1 SQVTM and CDR2 ANQGSEA. CDR3 length: 16 residues. The V and J ends lost 1 base and 7 bases respectively, with 20 bases between them. CDR3 sequence: CSVEVGFLRGRNEQFF. Written as DNA, the CDR3 is TGCAGCGTTGAAGTTGGGTTCCTCAGGGGGAGGAATGAGCAGTTCTTC.

This clone came up a few times. The chain has TRBV4-3 and TRBJ2-2; no clear D. The CDR3 is 15 amino acids. V was cut by 1 base and J by 2 bases, with 8 bases left in between. Germline CDR1 is LGHNA and CDR2 is YSLEER. CDR3 residues: CASSQVPSNTGELFF. Written as DNA, the CDR3 is TGCGCCAGCAGCCAAGTCCCATCTAACACCGGGGAGCTGTTTTTT.

V usage is TRBV5-1 and J usage is TRBJ2-6, with D possibly TRBD1 on 5 matching bases. The germline CDR1 and CDR2 sequences are SGHRS and YFSETQ. This CDR3 spans 14 amino acids. V dropped 7 bases and J dropped 1 base, with 9 bases sitting between them. As DNA, the CDR3 is TGCGCCAGCGCAACAGGTTCTGGGGCCAACGTCCTGACTTTC. This translates into CASATGSGANVLTF.

V usage is TRBV12-5 and J usage is TRBJ2-7; no firm D call. From germline, CDR1 is LGHNT and CDR2 FRNRAP. Trimming removed 2 bases at V and 2 bases at J, with 7 bases between. The CDR3 has 13 amino acids. CDR3 in DNA: TGTGCTAGTGGTTTGTTGGTTCCCTACGAGCAGTACTTC. Translated, it gives CASGLLVPYEQYF. The full variable domain, rest sourced from reference TRBV12-5 and TRBJ2-7, is DARVTQTPRHKVTEMGQEVTMRCQPILGHNTVFWYRQTMMQGLELLAYFRNRAPLDDSGMPKDRFSAEMPDATLATLKIQPSEPRDSAVYFCASGLLVPYEQYFGPGTRLTVT.

This clone was seen only a few times. The rearrangement links TRBV29-1 to TRBJ2-7, with TRBD1 matching over 10 bases. With 5 bases clipped from V and 4 bases from J, the junction kept 8 bases outside the gene matches. This CDR3 spans 14 amino acids. CDR1 is SQVTM and CDR2 is ANQGSEA in the germline V gene. CDR3 sequence: CSVSPGQGIYEQYF. CDR3 in DNA: TGCAGCGTTTCACCGGGACAGGGGATTTACGAGCAGTACTTC.

The V and J genes are TRBV5-1 and TRBJ2-5, with a weak D call TRBD2 (5 bases). CDR1 is SGHRS and CDR2 is YFSETQ in the germline V gene. Deletions cut 0 bases from V and 5 bases from J, with 17 bases between. The CDR3 length is 16 residues. CDR3 sequence (DNA): TGCGCCAGCAGCTTGGGAGGTCACTCCACGGGGGAGACCCAGTACTTC. Translated, it gives CASSLGGHSTGETQYF.

CDR3 region: CSVAPGTGAYEQYF. CDR3 nucleotides: TGCAGCGTCGCACCCGGGACAGGTGCCTACGAGCAGTACTTC. The chain uses TRBV29-1 and TRBJ2-5, with 8 bases identical to TRBD1. The DNA end is more similar to TRBJ2-7, so the J call may be wrong. CDR1 and CDR2 from the germline V gene are SQVTM and ANQGSEA. The CDR3 covers 14 residues.

This chain uses TRBV7-9 with TRBJ1-6, with TRBD1 as a possible D gene (5 bases). CDR3 length: 15 amino acids. The V gene lost 5 bases and the J gene lost 8 bases, with 16 bases spanning the gap. Germline values: CDR1 SEHNR, CDR2 FQNEAQ (reference sequence). The chain's CDR3 is CASSRLGLTDSPLHF. Here the CDR3 DNA reads TGTGCCAGCAGCCGATTGGGACTTACGGATTCACCCCTCCACTTT.

This clone has a handful of counts. The rearrangement uses TRBV7-2 and TRBJ2-5; D is undetermined. The assigned J gene may be wrong: the sequence end matches TRBJ2-7 better. CDR1 is SGHTA, CDR2 FQGNSA, per germline. The CDR3 contains 12 residues. The CDR3 DNA reads TGTGCCAGCAGCTTCGTGCCCTACGAGCAGTACTTC. It yields the protein CASSFVPYEQYF.

The chain carries TRBV20-1 and TRBJ1-2; D is uncertain. Germline V gene lookup returns CDR1 DFQATT and CDR2 SNEGSKA (reference sequence). The CDR3 is 10 residues long. V gave up 6 bases and J gave up 8 bases, with 10 bases separating them. CDR3 sequence (DNA): TGCAGTGCCCCGACATTCGGCTACACCTTC. As protein: CSAPTFGYTF.

This clone turned up a few times. One junction end disagrees with the germline gene, perhaps due to a read error. V and J are TRBV7-7 and TRBJ2-7; 11 bases fit TRBD2. The CDR3 covers 14 residues. CDR1 is SSHAT, CDR2 FNYEAQ, per germline (reference sequence). CDR3 residues: CASSPTSGSPEQYF. The CDR3 DNA sequence: TGTGCTAGCAGCCCCACTAGCGGGAGTCCCGAGCAGTACTTC.

V is TRBV5-1 and J is TRBJ2-3, with TRBD1 matching over 10 bases. Germline trimming cut 1 base from V and 7 bases from J; bases unmatched to any gene: 9. There are 16 residues in the CDR3. CDR1 and CDR2 from the germline V gene are SGHRS and YFSETQ. The CDR3 spells CASSLPGQGKGNTQYF. CDR3 DNA: TGCGCCAGCAGCTTGCCGGGACAGGGGAAGGGGAATACGCAGTATTTT. Drawing the rest from reference TRBV5-1 and TRBJ2-3, the complete variable domain is KAGVTQTPRYLIKTRGQQVTLSCSPISGHRSVSWYQQTPGQGLQFLFEYFSETQRNKGNFPGRFSGRQFSNSRSEMNVSTLELGDSALYLCASSLPGQGKGNTQYFGPGTRLTVL.

This clone was recorded a few times. The chain carries TRBV28 and TRBJ2-5, with TRBD1 identical over 7 bases. The CDR3 loop spans 15 amino acids. V gave up 4 bases and J gave up 1 base; unmatched junction bases: 6. Germline CDR1 is MDHEN and CDR2 is SYDVKM. The chain's CDR3 is CASSSYRGGQETQYF. The CDR3 DNA is TGTGCCAGCAGTTCCTACAGGGGCGGCCAAGAGACCCAGTACTTC.

This chain uses TRBV4-3 with TRBJ2-7, with D possibly matching TRBD1 (6 bases). Germline values: CDR1 LGHNA, CDR2 YSLEER. There are 13 residues in the CDR3. V shed 4 bases and J shed 2 bases, with 9 bases lying between them. CDR3 sequence reads: CASSPGTTYEQYF. Here the CDR3 DNA reads TGCGCCAGCAGCCCCGGGACAACCTACGAGCAGTACTTC.

This chain joins TRBV6-6 and TRBJ2-3; D is undetermined. Germline V lookup: CDR1 MNHNY, CDR2 SVGAGI (reference sequence). V gave up 2 bases and J gave up 0 bases, with 9 bases separating them. The CDR3 totals 15 residues. CDR3 loop: CASSYRSTSTDTQYF. CDR3 coding DNA: TGTGCCAGCAGTTACCGTAGCACTAGCACAGATACGCAGTATTTT.

The chain has TRBV29-1 and TRBJ1-5; D might be TRBD1 (6 bases). CDR3 length: 22 amino acids. Per germline, CDR1 SQVTM and CDR2 ANQGSEA. Trimming left V 1 base short and J 4 bases short, with 35 bases between. This CDR3 is CSVEGNNLDSSIRRFLNQPQHF. In DNA form, the CDR3 reads TGCAGCGTTGAAGGCAACAACCTGGACAGCAGTATTCGGCGATTCCTGAATCAGCCCCAGCATTTT.

This clone was counted a few times. This chain links TRBV11-2 with TRBJ1-1; D gene uncertain. V lost 5 bases and J lost 10, with 14 bases in between. CDR3 length: 12 amino acids. Germline CDR1 reads SGHAT; CDR2 reads FQNNGV. CDR3 nucleotides: TGTGCCAGCAGCCTGCGGGTCGCCGTAGCTTTCTTT. Translated: CASSLRVAVAFF.

This clone showed up just a few times. J is TRBJ2-3 and V is TRBV4-1; possible D gene TRBD2, 6 bases. Trimming removed 8 bases at V and 0 bases at J, with 12 bases between. CDR1 MGHRA and CDR2 YSYEKL come from the germline V gene. The CDR3 has 14 residues. CDR3 sequence: CASRGFSSTDTQYF. Written as DNA, the CDR3 is TGCGCCAGCCGGGGGTTCTCAAGCACAGATACGCAGTATTTT.

The chain couples TRBV30 to TRBJ1-3; D might be TRBD1 (5 bases). V was clipped by 5 bases and J by 0 bases, with 11 bases between them. The germline gives CDR1 GTSNPN, CDR2 SVGIG (reference sequence). The CDR3 has 14 amino acids. The CDR3 here is CAWQGRISGNTIYF. The CDR3 coding sequence is TGTGCCTGGCAGGGACGAATCTCTGGAAACACCATATATTTT.

This clone has just a few counts. The CDR3 sequence is CASSRQGYEQFF. DNA of the CDR3: TGTGCCAGCAGTCGACAGGGTTATGAGCAGTTCTTC. The chain links TRBV6-5 to TRBJ2-1; 7 bases are a match to TRBD1. V dropped 5 bases and J dropped 8; count of bases not matched to a gene: 3. CDR1 is MNHEY and CDR2 is SVGAGI in the germline V gene. The CDR3 has 12 residues.

This clone turned up a few times. The same CDR3 arises from other DNA sequences in this sample as well. The DNA of the CDR3 is TGTGCCAGCAGTCTTCATTCTGGAAACACCATATATTTT. This sequence encodes CASSLHSGNTIYF. The chain is built from TRBV25-1 and TRBJ1-3, with D hard to call. The ends were cut back, 5 bases at V and 1 base at J, with 6 bases in the middle. CDR1 and CDR2 from the germline V gene are MGHDK and SYGVNS. The CDR3 has 13 amino acids. The variable domain in full, with the rest retrieved from reference TRBV25-1 and TRBJ1-3, is EADIYQTPRYLVIGTGKKITLECSQTMGHDKMYWYQQDPGMELHLIHYSYGVNSTEKGDLSSESTVSRIRTEHFPLTLESARPSHTSQYLCASSLHSGNTIYFGEGSWLTVV.

A few counts support this clone. The chain uses TRBV7-7 and TRBJ2-3; TRBD2 is a possible D gene (6 bases). There are 13 residues in the CDR3. CDR1 SSHAT and CDR2 FNYEAQ come from the germline V gene (reference sequence). Deletions cut 5 bases from V and 3 bases from J, with 9 bases between. The CDR3 sequence is CASSPGVTDTQYF. The CDR3 DNA reads as TGTGCCAGCAGCCCGGGGGTGACAGATACGCAGTATTTT.

Here the CDR3 reads CASSTQGSPDTQYF. The DNA for the CDR3 is TGTGCCAGCAGCACACAGGGCAGCCCAGATACGCAGTATTTT. The gene calls are TRBV9 and TRBJ2-3, with a weak D call TRBD1 (6 bases). V shed 4 bases and J shed 4 bases, with 13 bases lying between them. The CDR3 length is 14 residues. Per the germline V gene, CDR1 is SGDLS and CDR2 is YYNGEE.

This clone was seen a few times. The chain couples TRBV6-1 to TRBJ2-1; 10 bases line up with TRBD2. The germline gives CDR1 MNHNS, CDR2 SASEGT. V lost 4 bases and J lost 8; bases outside the gene matches: 11. The CDR3 is 16 amino acids. The chain's CDR3 is CASSGQSSGRGYEQFF. CDR3 nucleotide sequence: TGTGCCAGCAGTGGGCAGTCTAGCGGGAGAGGGTATGAGCAGTTCTTC.

This clone came up a few times. V gene TRBV14 combines with J gene TRBJ2-5; D ambiguous. V dropped 1 base and J dropped 4 bases, with 16 bases sitting between them. There are 16 residues in the CDR3. Germline CDR1 and CDR2: SGHDN and FVKESK. CDR3 in DNA: TGTGCCAGCAGCCAAGTTCCGGGTAGAGTTGGAGAGACCCAGTACTTC. Translated, it gives CASSQVPGRVGETQYF.

CDR3 nucleotides: TGTGCCAGCTCACTTATTAGCGGGAGTTACGAGCAGTACTTC. Protein: CASSLISGSYEQYF. The chain carries TRBV18 and TRBJ2-7; 9 bases are a match to TRBD2. V shed 4 bases, J shed 4 bases, and the junction held 5 bases outside the gene matches. The CDR3 extends over 14 amino acids. Germline CDR1 reads KGHSH; CDR2 reads LQKENI.